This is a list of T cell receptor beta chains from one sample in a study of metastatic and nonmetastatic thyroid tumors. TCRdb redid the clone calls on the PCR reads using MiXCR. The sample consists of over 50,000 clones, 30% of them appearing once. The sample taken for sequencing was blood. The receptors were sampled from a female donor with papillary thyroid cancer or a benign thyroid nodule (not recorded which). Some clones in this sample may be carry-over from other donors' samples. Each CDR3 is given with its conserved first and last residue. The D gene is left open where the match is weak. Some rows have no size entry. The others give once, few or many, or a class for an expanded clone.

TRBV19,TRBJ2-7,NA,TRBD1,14,TGTGCCAGTAGTACGGGACAGGAGATTGACGAGCAGTACTTC,CASSTGQEIDEQYF
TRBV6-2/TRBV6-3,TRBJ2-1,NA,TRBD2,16,TGTGCCAGCAGTTCCCTCCGGGGGGGGTTTTACAATGAGCAGTTCTTC,CASSSLRGGFYNEQFF
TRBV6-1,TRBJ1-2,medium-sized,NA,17,TGTGCCAGCAGGCAGACCGACAGGTTGGGCCCTAACTATGGCTACACCTTC,CASRQTDRLGPNYGYTF
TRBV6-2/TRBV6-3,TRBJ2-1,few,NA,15,TGTGCCAGCAGTTACTCGGTCTCCAGGGAGTATGAGCAGTTCTTC,CASSYSVSREYEQFF
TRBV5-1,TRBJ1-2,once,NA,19,TGCGCCAGCAGCTTGGATTTCGGGCAGGGCCCCCCTTCGGGAAATAGCTACACCTTC,CASSLDFGQGPPSGNSYTF
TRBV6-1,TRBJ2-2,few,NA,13,TGTGCCAGCACCCAGAACACCCTCCGGGAGCTGTTTTTT,CASTQNTLRELFF
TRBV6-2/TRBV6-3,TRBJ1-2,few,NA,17,TGTGCCAGCAGTTCACGCTGGGTGGCAGGGATGAACTATGGCTACACCTTC,CASSSRWVAGMNYGYTF
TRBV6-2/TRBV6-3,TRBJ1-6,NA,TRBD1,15,TGTGCCAGCACCCGGAGAGGACAGGGGTTCTCACCCCTCCACTTT,CASTRRGQGFSPLHF
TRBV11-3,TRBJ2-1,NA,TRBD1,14,TGTGCCAGCAGCGGGACAGGCCCCAACAATGAGCAGTTCTTC,CASSGTGPNNEQFF
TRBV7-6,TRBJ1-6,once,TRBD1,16,TGTGCCAGCAGCTTAGTGGCAGGGGGGTATAATTCACCCCTCCACTTT,CASSLVAGGYNSPLHF
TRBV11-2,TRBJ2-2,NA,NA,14,TGTGCCAGCAGCTTTTTAGACTACACCGGGGAGCTGTTTTTT,CASSFLDYTGELFF
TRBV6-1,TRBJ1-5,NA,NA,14,TGTGCCAGCAGTCGACAACCTGCAAATCAGCCCCAGCATTTT,CASSRQPANQPQHF
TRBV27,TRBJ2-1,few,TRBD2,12,TGTGCCAGCTCTGTCTGGGGGGGAAGGCAGTTCTTC,CASSVWGGRQFF
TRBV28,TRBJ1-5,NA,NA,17,NA,CASSSSLAGEDNQPQHF
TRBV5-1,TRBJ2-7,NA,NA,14,TGCGCCAGCAGCTTGGATTCGGGTCCCCTCGAGCAGTACTTC,CASSLDSGPLEQYF
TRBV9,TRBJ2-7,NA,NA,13,TGTGCCAGCAGCGTAAGGCCGGGCAGCGAGCAGTACTTC,CASSVRPGSEQYF
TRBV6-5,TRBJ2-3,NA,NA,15,TGTGCCAGCAGTTACCGATCCCGAGGCACAGATACGCAGTATTTT,CASSYRSRGTDTQYF
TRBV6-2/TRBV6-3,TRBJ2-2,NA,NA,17,TGTGCCAGCAGTTATTTATCGGTAACAGGGCGGACCGGGGAGCTGTTTTTT,CASSYLSVTGRTGELFF
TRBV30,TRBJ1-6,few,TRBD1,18,TGTGCCTGGAGTAATTGGAGGGACAGGGGGCGCGGTAATTCACCCCTCCACTTT,CAWSNWRDRGRGNSPLHF
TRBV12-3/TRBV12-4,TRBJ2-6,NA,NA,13,TGTGCCAGCAGTTTCTCTGGGGCCAACGCCCTGACTTTC,CASSFSGANALTF
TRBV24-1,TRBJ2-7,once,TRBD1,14,TGTGCCACCAGTGACAGTGGGACAGGGGACGAGCAGTACTTC,CATSDSGTGDEQYF
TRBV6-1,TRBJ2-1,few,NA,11,TGTGCCAGCAGTGAACGGTGGGAGCAGTTCTTC,CASSERWEQFF
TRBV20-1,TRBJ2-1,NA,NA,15,TGCAGTGCTAGAGATCGAGGGACGGCGTGTCTTGAGCAGTTCTTC,CSARDRGTACLEQFF
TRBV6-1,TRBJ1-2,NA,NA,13,TGTGCCAGTGCACCCGGGGGCAACTATGGCTACACCTTC,CASAPGGNYGYTF
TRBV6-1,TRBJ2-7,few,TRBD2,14,TGTGCCAGCACCCCAGGACTAGCGGAATACGAGCAGTACTTC,CASTPGLAEYEQYF
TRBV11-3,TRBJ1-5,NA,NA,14,TGTGCCAGCAGCTTAGCAGGGAGAAATCAGCCCCAGCATTTT,CASSLAGRNQPQHF
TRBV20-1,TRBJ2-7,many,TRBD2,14,TGCAGTGCTAGAGGGGCTAGCGGGAGCCCCGAGCAGTACTTC,CSARGASGSPEQYF
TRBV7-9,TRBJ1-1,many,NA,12,TGTGCCAGCAGCTTATCTGGCACTGAAGCTTTCTTT,CASSLSGTEAFF
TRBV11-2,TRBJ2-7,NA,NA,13,TGTGCCAGCAGCTTAGGGGGATTCTACGAGCAGTACTTC,CASSLGGFYEQYF
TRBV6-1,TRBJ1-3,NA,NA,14,TGTGCCAGCAGTGAAAAAGTTCTGGGAAACACCATATATTTT,CASSEKVLGNTIYF
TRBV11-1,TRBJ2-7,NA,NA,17,TGTGCCAGCAGCAAAGAGGGAGTCTCCAGCGCCAGGTACGAGCAGTACTTC,CASSKEGVSSARYEQYF